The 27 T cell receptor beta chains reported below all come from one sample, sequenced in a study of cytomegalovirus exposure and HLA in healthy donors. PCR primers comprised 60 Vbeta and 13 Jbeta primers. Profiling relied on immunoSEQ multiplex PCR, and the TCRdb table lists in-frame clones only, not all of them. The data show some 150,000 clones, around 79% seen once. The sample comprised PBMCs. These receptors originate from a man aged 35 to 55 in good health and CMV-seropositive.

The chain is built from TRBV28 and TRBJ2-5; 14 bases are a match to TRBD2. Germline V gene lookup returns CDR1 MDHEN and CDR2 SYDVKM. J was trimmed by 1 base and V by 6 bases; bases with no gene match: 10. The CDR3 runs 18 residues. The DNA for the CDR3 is TGTGCCAGCAGAACTCGACTAGCGGGAGGGCCGTCCCAAGAGACCCAGTACTTC. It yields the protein CASRTRLAGGPSQETQYF.

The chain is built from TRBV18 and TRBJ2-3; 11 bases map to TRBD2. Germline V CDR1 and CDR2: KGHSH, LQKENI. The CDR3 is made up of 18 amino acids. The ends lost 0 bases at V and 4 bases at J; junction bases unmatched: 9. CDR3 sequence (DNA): TGTGCCAGCTCACCACCGAGGCTAGCGGGAGGCCTAGCAGATACGCAGTATTTT. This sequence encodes CASSPPRLAGGLADTQYF.

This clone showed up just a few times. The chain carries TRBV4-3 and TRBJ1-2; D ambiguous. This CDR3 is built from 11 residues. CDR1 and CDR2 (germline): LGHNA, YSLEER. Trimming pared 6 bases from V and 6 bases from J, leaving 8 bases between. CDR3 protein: CASRQRDGYTF. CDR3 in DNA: TGCGCCAGCAGGCAACGGGATGGCTACACCTTC.

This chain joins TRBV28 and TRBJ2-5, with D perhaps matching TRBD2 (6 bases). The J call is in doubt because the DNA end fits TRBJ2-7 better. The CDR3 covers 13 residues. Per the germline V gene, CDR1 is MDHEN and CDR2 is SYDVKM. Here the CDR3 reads CASSFHRRVEQYF. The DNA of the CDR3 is TGTGCCAGCAGTTTTCATCGGAGGGTCGAGCAGTACTTC.

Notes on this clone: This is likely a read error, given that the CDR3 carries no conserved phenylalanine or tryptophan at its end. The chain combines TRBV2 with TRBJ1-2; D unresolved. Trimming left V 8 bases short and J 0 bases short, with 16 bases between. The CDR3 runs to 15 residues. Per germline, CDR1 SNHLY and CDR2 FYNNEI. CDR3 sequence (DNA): TGTGCCAGCTCGGCCTCCCCCATAGCTAACTATGGCTACACCCTC. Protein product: CASSASPIANYGYTL.

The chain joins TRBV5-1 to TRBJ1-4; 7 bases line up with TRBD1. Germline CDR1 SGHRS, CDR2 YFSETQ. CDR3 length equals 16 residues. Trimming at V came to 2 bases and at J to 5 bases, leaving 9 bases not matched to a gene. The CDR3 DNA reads TGCGCCAGCAGCTTCGATGGGCAGGGGGTAAATGAAAAACTGTTTTTT. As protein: CASSFDGQGVNEKLFF. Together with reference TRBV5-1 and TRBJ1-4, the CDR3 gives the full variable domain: KAGVTQTPRYLIKTRGQQVTLSCSPISGHRSVSWYQQTPGQGLQFLFEYFSETQRNKGNFPGRFSGRQFSNSRSEMNVSTLELGDSALYLCASSFDGQGVNEKLFFGSGTQLSVL.

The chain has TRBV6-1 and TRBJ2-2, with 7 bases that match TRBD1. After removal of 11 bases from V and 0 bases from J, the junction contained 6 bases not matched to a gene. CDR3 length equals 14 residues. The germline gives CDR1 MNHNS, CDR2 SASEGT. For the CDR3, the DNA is TGTGCCGGCCACAGGGGCGCGAACACCGGGGAGCTGTTTTTT. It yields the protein CAGHRGANTGELFF.

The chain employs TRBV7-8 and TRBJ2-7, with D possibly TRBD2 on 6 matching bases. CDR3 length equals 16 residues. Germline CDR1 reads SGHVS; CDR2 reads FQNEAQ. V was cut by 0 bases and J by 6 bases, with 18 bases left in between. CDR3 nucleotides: TGTGCCAGCAGCTTAGCACGGAAGACGCGGGGTCGCGAGCAGTACTTC. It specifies CASSLARKTRGREQYF.

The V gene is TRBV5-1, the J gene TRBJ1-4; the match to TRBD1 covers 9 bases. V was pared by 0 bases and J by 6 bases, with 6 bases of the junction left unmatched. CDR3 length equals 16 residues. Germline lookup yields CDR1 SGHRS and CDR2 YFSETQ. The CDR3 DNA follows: TGCGCCAGCAGCTTGGCCATGACAGGGGGGGATGAAAAACTGTTTTTT. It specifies CASSLAMTGGDEKLFF.

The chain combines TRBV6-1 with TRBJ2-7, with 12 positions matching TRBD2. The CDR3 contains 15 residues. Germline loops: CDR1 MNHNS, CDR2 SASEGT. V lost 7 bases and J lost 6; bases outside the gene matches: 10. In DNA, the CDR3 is TGTGCCAGCAAGTATTCTAGCGGGAGGGACGGCGAGCAGTACTTC. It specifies CASKYSSGRDGEQYF.

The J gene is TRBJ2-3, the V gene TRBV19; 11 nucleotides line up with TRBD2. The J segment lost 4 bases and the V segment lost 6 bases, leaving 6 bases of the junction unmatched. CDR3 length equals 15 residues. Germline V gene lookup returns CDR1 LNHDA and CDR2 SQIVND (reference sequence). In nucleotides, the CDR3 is TGTGCCAGTAGAGCCTCTAGCGGGAGGTCAGATACGCAGTATTTT. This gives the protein CASRASSGRSDTQYF.

This CDR3 reads CASSRVAGGPGYNEQFF. The CDR3 nucleotides are TGTGCCAGCAGTCGAGTAGCGGGAGGGCCGGGTTACAATGAGCAGTTCTTC. The chain has TRBV6-4 and TRBJ2-1, with 11 bases lining up with TRBD2. Trimming cost V 5 bases and J 4 bases; bases outside gene matches: 10. The CDR3 length is 17 residues. Germline-derived CDR1 and CDR2 are MRHNA and SNTAGT.

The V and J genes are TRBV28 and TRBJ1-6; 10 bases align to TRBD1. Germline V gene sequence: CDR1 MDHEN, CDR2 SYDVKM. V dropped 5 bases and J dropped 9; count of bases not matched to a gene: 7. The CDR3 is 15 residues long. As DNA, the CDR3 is TGTGCCAGCAGTCCCGGGACAGGGGACACTTCACCCCTCCACTTT. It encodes CASSPGTGDTSPLHF.

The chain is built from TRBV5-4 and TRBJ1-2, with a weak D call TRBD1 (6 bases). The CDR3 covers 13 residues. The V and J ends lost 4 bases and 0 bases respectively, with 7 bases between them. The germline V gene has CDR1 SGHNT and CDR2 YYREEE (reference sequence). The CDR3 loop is CASSRTANYGYTF. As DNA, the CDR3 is TGTGCCAGCAGCCGGACAGCTAACTATGGCTACACCTTC.

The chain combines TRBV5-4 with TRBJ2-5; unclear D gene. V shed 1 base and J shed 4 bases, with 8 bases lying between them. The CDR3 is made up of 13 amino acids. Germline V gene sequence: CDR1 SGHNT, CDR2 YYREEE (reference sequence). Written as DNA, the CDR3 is TGTGCCAGCAGCTTGCTAGGTGGAGAGACCCAGTACTTC. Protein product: CASSLLGGETQYF. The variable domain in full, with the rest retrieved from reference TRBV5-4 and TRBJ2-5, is ETGVTQSPTHLIKTRGQQVTLRCSSQSGHNTVSWYQQALGQGPQFIFQYYREEENGRGNFPPRFSGLQFPNYSSELNVNALELDDSALYLCASSLLGGETQYFGPGTRLLVL.

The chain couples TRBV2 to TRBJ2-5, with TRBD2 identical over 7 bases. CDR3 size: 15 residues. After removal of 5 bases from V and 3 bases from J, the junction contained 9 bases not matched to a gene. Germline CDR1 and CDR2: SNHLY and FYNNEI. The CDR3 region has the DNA TGTGCCAGCAGTCACCAAACTAGCGAGGAAGAGACCCAGTACTTC. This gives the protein CASSHQTSEEETQYF.

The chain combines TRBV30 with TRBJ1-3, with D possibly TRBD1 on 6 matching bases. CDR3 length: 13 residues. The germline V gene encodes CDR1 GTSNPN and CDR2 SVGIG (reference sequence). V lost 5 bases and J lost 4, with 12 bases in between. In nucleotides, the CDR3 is TGTGCCTGGGACCCAGGGGCCGGAAACACCATATATTTT. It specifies CAWDPGAGNTIYF.

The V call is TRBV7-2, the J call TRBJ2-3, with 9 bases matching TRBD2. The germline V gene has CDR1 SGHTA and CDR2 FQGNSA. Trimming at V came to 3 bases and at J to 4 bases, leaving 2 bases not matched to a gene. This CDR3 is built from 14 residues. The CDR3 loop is CASSFAGGADTQYF. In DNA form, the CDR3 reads TGTGCCAGCAGCTTCGCGGGAGGGGCAGATACGCAGTATTTT. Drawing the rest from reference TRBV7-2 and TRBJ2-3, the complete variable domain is GAGVSQSPSNKVTEKGKDVELRCDPISGHTALYWYRQSLGQGLEFLIYFQGNSAPDKSGLPSDRFSAERTGGSVSTLTIQRTQQEDSAVYLCASSFAGGADTQYFGPGTRLTVL.

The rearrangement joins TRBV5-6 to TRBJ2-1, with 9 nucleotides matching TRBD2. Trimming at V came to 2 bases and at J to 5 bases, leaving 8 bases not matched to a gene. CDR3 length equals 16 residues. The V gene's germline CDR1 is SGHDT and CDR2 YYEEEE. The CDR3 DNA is TGTGCCAGCAGCTTAGAAGGTAGCGGGAGCCACAATGAGCAGTTCTTC. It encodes CASSLEGSGSHNEQFF. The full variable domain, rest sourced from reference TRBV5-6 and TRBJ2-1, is DAGVTQSPTHLIKTRGQQVTLRCSPKSGHDTVSWYQQALGQGPQFIFQYYEEEERQRGNFPDRFSGHQFPNYSSELNVNALLLGDSALYLCASSLEGSGSHNEQFFGPGTRLTVL.

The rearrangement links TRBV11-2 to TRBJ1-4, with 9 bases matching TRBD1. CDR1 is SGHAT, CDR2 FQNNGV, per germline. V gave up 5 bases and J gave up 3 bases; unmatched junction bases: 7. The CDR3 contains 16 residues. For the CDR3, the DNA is TGTGCCAGCAGCCTAACAGGGGGCAGGGCTAATGAAAAACTGTTTTTT. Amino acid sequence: CASSLTGGRANEKLFF. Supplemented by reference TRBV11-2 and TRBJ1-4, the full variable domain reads EAGVAQSPRYKIIEKRQSVAFWCNPISGHATLYWYQQILGQGPKLLIQFQNNGVVDDSQLPKDRFSAERLKGVDSTLKIQPAKLEDSAVYLCASSLTGGRANEKLFFGSGTQLSVL.

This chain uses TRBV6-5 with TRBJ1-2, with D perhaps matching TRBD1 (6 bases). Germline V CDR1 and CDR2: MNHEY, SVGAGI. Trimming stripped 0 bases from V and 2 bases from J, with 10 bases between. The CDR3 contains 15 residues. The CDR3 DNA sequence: TGTGCCAGCAGTTACTCACGGGGGGCGAACTATGGCTACACCTTC. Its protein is CASSYSRGANYGYTF.

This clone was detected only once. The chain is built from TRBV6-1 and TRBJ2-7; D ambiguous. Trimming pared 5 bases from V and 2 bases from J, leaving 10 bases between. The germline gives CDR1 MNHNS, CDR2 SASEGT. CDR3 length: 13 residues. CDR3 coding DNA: TGTGCCAGCAGTCGTAGCTTTACCTACGAGCAGTACTTC. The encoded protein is CASSRSFTYEQYF.

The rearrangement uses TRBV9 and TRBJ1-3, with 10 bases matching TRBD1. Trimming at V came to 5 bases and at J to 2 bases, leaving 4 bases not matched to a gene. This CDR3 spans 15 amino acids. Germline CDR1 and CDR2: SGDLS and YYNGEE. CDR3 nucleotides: TGTGCCAGCAGTCAGACAGGGGGCACTGGAAACACCATATATTTT. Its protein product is CASSQTGGTGNTIYF.

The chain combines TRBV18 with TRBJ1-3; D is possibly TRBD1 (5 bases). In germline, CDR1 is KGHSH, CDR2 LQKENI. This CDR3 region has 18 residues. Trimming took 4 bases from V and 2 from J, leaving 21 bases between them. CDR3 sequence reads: CASSQTRQTKSAGNTIYF. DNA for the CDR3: TGTGCCAGCTCACAAACCAGACAGACCAAATCGGCTGGAAACACCATATATTTT.

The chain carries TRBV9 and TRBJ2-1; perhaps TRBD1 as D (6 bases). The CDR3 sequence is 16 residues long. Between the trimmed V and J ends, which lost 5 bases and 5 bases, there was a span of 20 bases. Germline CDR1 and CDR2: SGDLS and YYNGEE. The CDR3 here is CASSLQNRVLDNEQFF. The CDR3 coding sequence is TGTGCCAGCAGTCTACAAAACAGGGTCCTCGACAATGAGCAGTTCTTC.

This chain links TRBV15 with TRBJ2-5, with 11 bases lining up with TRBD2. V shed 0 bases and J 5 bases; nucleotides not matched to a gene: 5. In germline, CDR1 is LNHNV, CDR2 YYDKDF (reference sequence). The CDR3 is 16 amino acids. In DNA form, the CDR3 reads TGTGCCACCAGCAGAGATCGTAGCGGGAGGGCCGAGACCCAGTACTTC. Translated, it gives CATSRDRSGRAETQYF.

In nucleotides, the CDR3 is TGTGCCAGCAGTGAAGCCACTTCACTACCGGCTTTCTTT. Protein sequence: CASSEATSLPAFF. The rearrangement uses TRBV6-1 and TRBJ1-1; D ambiguous. Between the trimmed V and J ends, which lost 0 bases and 11 bases, there was a span of 13 bases. The CDR3 runs to 13 residues. Germline V gives CDR1 MNHNS, CDR2 SASEGT.